Sequencing of this T cell receptor beta chain was carried out in a study of blood T cells in healthy people across ages. The second PCR ran roughly 6 to 11 cycles with a sample-barcoded 5' primer and J-beta primers. TCRdb reprocessed the 5' RACE reads via MiXCR and lists one record per CDR3 protein. Here the sample spans around 1.5 million distinct CDR3 sequences, approximately 40% being singletons. Per germline, CDR1 ENHRY and CDR2 SYGVKD. This CDR3 spans 15 amino acids. Deletions cut 8 bases from V and 0 bases from J, with 15 bases between. This clonotype was observed a few times. The TCR originated in a woman under 30 in good health. The sequenced sample was blood. The V call is TRBV10-3, the J call TRBJ2-3; weak D call: TRBD2 (6 bases). CDR3: CAIERADTSTDTQYF. As DNA, the CDR3 is TGTGCCATCGAGCGGGCAGATACTAGCACAGATACGCAGTATTTT.